These T cell receptor beta chains were read from a single sample in a study of T cells in Graves' hyperthyroidism and ophthalmopathy. A single record per CDR3 protein comes from TCRdb applying MiXCR to the multiplex PCR reads. Of approximately 620,000 distinct CDR3 sequences listed, approximately 15% are singletons. The specimen sequenced was blood. These receptors were collected from a woman aged 25 to 39 with Graves' hyperthyroidism that later progressed to Graves' ophthalmopathy. Each CDR3 is given with its conserved first and last residue. D genes are given only for firm matches. Not every row has a clone size; where given, it reads once, few, many or a size class.

cdr3_nt cdr3_aa cdr3_length clone_size v_call d_call j_call
TGTGCCAGCAGGGGGACAGGGGGAAATGAAGCTTTCTTT CASRGTGGNEAFF 13 once TRBV27 TRBD1 TRBJ1-1
TGTGCCAGTAGTATCTGGGGTACGCGGACAGATACGCAGTATTTT CASSIWGTRTDTQYF 15 many TRBV19 NA TRBJ2-3
TGTGCCAGTACCTCGACTCAGAACACTGAAGCTTTCTTT CASTSTQNTEAFF 13 once TRBV19 NA TRBJ1-1
TGTGCCAGCAGCCCATTTACAGGGTCCCGAAATTACGAGCAGTACTTC CASSPFTGSRNYEQYF 16 many TRBV11-3 NA TRBJ2-7
TGTGCCAGCAGTTTATTTACCGGAGCTGGCACAGATACGCAGTATTTT CASSLFTGAGTDTQYF 16 few TRBV27 NA TRBJ2-3
TGTGCCAGCAGTAGACAGCAGGGAGGCACTGAAGCTTTCTTT CASSRQQGGTEAFF 14 many TRBV27 NA TRBJ1-1
TGTGCCAGCAGCAACGACAGGGGCACTGAAGCTTTCTTT CASSNDRGTEAFF 13 many TRBV3-1 TRBD1 TRBJ1-1
TGCAGTGCTAGAGATCTGCGACACTCAGCCTACAATGAGCAGTTCTTC CSARDLRHSAYNEQFF 16 many TRBV20-1 NA TRBJ2-1
TGTGCCAGCAGCGGGGTGGACCACGAGCAGTACTTC CASSGVDHEQYF 12 many TRBV12-3/TRBV12-4 NA TRBJ2-7
TGTGCCAGCAGTACGCCCCGACAGGGTGGGCACTATGGCTACACCTTC CASSTPRQGGHYGYTF 16 many TRBV12-3/TRBV12-4 TRBD1 TRBJ1-2
TGTGCCAGCAGCCACGGACTAGCGGGAGTGTCCTCCTACGAGCAGTACTTC CASSHGLAGVSSYEQYF 17 NA TRBV3-1 TRBD2 TRBJ2-7
TGTGCCTGGGGATCCCCCAGGAGCAATCAGCCCCAGCATTTT CAWGSPRSNQPQHF 14 NA TRBV30 NA TRBJ1-5
TGTGCCAGCACCCCGGGACTAGCGGGATCCCAAGAGACCCAGTACTTC CASTPGLAGSQETQYF 16 few TRBV7-8 TRBD2 TRBJ2-5
TGTGCCAGCAACCCTCGCCTGGACAGGGGCACCTACGAGCAGTACTTC CASNPRLDRGTYEQYF 16 NA TRBV11-2 TRBD1 TRBJ2-7
TGTGCCAGCAGTTTTACCGGGGGGGCCAGCAATCAGCCCCAGCATTTT CASSFTGGASNQPQHF 16 NA TRBV28 NA TRBJ1-5
TGTGCCAGCAGCTTACCAGGGGGATTCAATCAGCCCCAGCATTTT CASSLPGGFNQPQHF 15 many TRBV7-8 TRBD1 TRBJ1-5
TGTGCCAGCTCACCCCCGCAGGATGAAAAACTGTTTTTT CASSPPQDEKLFF 13 few TRBV18 NA TRBJ1-4
TGTGCCAGCAGTTTATGGCAGGGGGTCCTCCACTTT CASSLWQGVLHF 12 many TRBV28 TRBD1 TRBJ1-6
TGCAGTGCTCAAAAGGGGGGCCGGTTGAATGAGCAGTTCTTC CSAQKGGRLNEQFF 14 many TRBV20-1 NA TRBJ2-1
TGCGCCAGCAGCCAAGCCAGGGATCGCAACGAGCAGTACTTC CASSQARDRNEQYF 14 NA TRBV4-3 NA TRBJ2-7
TGCGCCAGCAGCTTGGAGGGACGGAACCAAGAGACCCAGTACTTC CASSLEGRNQETQYF 15 NA TRBV5-1 NA TRBJ2-5
TGTGCCAGCAGCTTAGCGCTCGCGGGACAATCCTACAATGAGCAGTTCTTC CASSLALAGQSYNEQFF 17 few TRBV7-2 NA TRBJ2-1
TGTGCCTGGAGCAAGGGGACCCTAGGCAATGAGCAGTTCTTC CAWSKGTLGNEQFF 14 many TRBV30 NA TRBJ2-1
TGTGCCAGTTCGACTAGCGGTTATGATACGCAGTATTTT CASSTSGYDTQYF 13 few TRBV6-2/TRBV6-3 TRBD2 TRBJ2-3
TGTGCCATCAGTGAGGACTTGTTCTATCCAAATGAGCAGTTCTTC CAISEDLFYPNEQFF 15 many TRBV10-3 NA TRBJ2-1
TGTGCCAGTAGCACCGGGACAGGTCCCAATCAGCCCCAGCATTTT CASSTGTGPNQPQHF 15 many TRBV19 TRBD1 TRBJ1-5
TGTGCCAGCAGCCATTTTACTCCAATGGGAGGAGGGCCAGGAGAAGCTTACGAGCAGTACTTC CASSHFTPMGGGPGEAYEQYF 21 NA TRBV4-2 NA TRBJ2-7
TGTGCCAGCAGCGTTTATTCAGGGAGGCGGCGGTCCTACGAGCAGTACTTC CASSVYSGRRRSYEQYF 17 many TRBV9 NA TRBJ2-7
TGTGCCATCAACCGGGACAGCGAAGAGACCCAGTACTTC CAINRDSEETQYF 13 many TRBV10-3 TRBD1 TRBJ2-5
TGTGCCAGCAGTTACTCGACTGGATTCCGGTTCTTC CASSYSTGFRFF 12 NA TRBV6-6 NA TRBJ2-1
TGTGCCAGCAGGGACACCGGGGAGCTGTTTTTT CASRDTGELFF 11 many TRBV2 NA TRBJ2-2
TGCGCCAGCAGCTTGGCTCAGTGGGCAGGCGCTTCCTACGAGCAGTACTTC CASSLAQWAGASYEQYF 17 few TRBV5-1 NA TRBJ2-7
TGTGCCATCAGTGAGAATCTAATGCGGGATAACACTGAAGCTTTCTTT CAISENLMRDNTEAFF 16 many TRBV10-3 NA TRBJ1-1
TGTGCCAGCAGCTTACGAACTCTGGGCGAGGAGCAGTACTTC CASSLRTLGEEQYF 14 NA TRBV7-2 NA TRBJ2-7
TGTGCCAGCTCACCACCGCGGGACCCTAGCACAGATACGCAGTATTTT CASSPPRDPSTDTQYF 16 NA TRBV18 NA TRBJ2-3
TGTGCCAGCGGCCGACTAGCCGACGAGCAGTACTTC CASGRLADEQYF 12 NA TRBV6-2/TRBV6-3 TRBD2 TRBJ2-7
TGTGCCAGCACTACTACGGGACAGGGATCAGATACGCAGTATTTT CASTTTGQGSDTQYF 15 NA TRBV5-5 TRBD1 TRBJ2-3
TGCAGTCTACGGGACAGGGGTTCCCCCGGGGGCTACGAGCAGTACTTC CSLRDRGSPGGYEQYF 16 many TRBV20-1 TRBD1 TRBJ2-7
TGTGCCAGCGGTCAAGCGGGCTCCTACAATGAGCAGTTCTTC CASGQAGSYNEQFF 14 NA TRBV27 NA TRBJ2-1
TGTGCCAGCAGCCGAAGTAATGGAGCTTTCTTT CASSRSNGAFF 11 few TRBV5-5 NA TRBJ1-1
TGTGCCAGCAGTTACAGGGGGCGAGGTGCTGGAAACACCATATATTTT CASSYRGRGAGNTIYF 16 many TRBV12-3/TRBV12-4 TRBD1 TRBJ1-3
TGCAGTGCTAGAGGATTTAGCGGGAGGGCTTCCTACGAGCAGTACTTC CSARGFSGRASYEQYF 16 NA TRBV20-1 TRBD2 TRBJ2-7
TGTGCCAGCAGCCAATCAGGCAGCGGGACGTCCTACAATGAGCAGTTCTTC CASSQSGSGTSYNEQFF 17 NA TRBV3-1 TRBD2 TRBJ2-1
TGCGCCAGCAGCCAAGACCCGGCACTAAGTAGCTATGGCTACACCTTC CASSQDPALSSYGYTF 16 few TRBV4-3 NA TRBJ1-2
TGCAGTGCTAGAGCGAGGACTAGCGGAGGATCCTACAATGAGCAGTTCTTC CSARARTSGGSYNEQFF 17 many TRBV20-1 TRBD2 TRBJ2-1
TGCAGTGCCAGGCGGGGCGGGGGCCTCACAGATACGCAGTATTTT CSARRGGGLTDTQYF 15 few TRBV20-1 NA TRBJ2-3
TGTGCCACCAGTGTCGGCGCGGGACCCGAGCAGTTCTTC CATSVGAGPEQFF 13 many TRBV24-1 NA TRBJ2-1
TGTGCCAGCAGCCAGCAAGGGGGAAGTGGGACAGATACGCAGTATTTT CASSQQGGSGTDTQYF 16 many TRBV27 NA TRBJ2-3
TGTGCCAGTAGTCCTAACGGTAGCGGGAAACAAGAGACCCAGTACTTC CASSPNGSGKQETQYF 16 NA TRBV19 TRBD2 TRBJ2-5
TGTGCCAGCAGTGACTCCTCTGCCACCACAGATACGCAGTATTTT CASSDSSATTDTQYF 15 many TRBV6-4 NA TRBJ2-3
TGTGCCAGCAGCCCAGAGGAGGATGGCTACACCTTC CASSPEEDGYTF 12 NA TRBV9 NA TRBJ1-2
TGTGCCAGCCGAACCCTAGCGGGTTCTTACTACGAGCAGTACTTC CASRTLAGSYYEQYF 15 many TRBV6-2/TRBV6-3 TRBD2 TRBJ2-7
TGTGCCAGCGGGTCGGTGGGCGCCAACTATGGCTACACCTTC CASGSVGANYGYTF 14 few TRBV6-1 NA TRBJ1-2
TGTGCCAGTAGACCTGGAACAGTCCAGGTCGGAGAGACCCAGTACTTC CASRPGTVQVGETQYF 16 NA TRBV19 NA TRBJ2-5
TGTGCCAGCAGCTTAGTAGGGAATGAGCAGTTCTTC CASSLVGNEQFF 12 many TRBV27 NA TRBJ2-1
TGTGCCAGCTCCATTCGGGGAGTGAACACTGAAGCTTTCTTT CASSIRGVNTEAFF 14 many TRBV27 NA TRBJ1-1
TGTGCCAGCTCAAAAGGGACAGATAATTCACCCCTCCACTTT CASSKGTDNSPLHF 14 many TRBV18 TRBD1 TRBJ1-6